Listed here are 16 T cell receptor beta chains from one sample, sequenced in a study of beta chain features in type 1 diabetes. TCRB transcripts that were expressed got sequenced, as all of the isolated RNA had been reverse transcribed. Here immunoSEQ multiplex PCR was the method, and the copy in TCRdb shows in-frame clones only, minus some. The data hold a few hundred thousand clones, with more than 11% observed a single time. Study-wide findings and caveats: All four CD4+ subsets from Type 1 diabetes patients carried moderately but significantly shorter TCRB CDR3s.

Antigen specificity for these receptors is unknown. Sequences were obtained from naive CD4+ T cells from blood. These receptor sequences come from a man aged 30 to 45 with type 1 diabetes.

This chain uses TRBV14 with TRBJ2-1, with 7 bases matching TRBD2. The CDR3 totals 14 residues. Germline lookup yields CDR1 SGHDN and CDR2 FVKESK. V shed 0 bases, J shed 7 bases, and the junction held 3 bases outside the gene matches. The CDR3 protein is CASSQDAGVNEQFF. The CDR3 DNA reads TGTGCCAGCAGCCAAGATGCGGGGGTGAATGAGCAGTTCTTC.

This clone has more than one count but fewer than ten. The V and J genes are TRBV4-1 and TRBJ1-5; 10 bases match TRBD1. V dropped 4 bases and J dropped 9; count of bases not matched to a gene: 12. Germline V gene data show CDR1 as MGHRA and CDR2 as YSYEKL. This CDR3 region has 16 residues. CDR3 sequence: CASSRGGDRGTRPQHF. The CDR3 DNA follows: TGCGCCAGCAGCCGCGGGGGGGACAGGGGTACGCGGCCCCAGCATTTT.

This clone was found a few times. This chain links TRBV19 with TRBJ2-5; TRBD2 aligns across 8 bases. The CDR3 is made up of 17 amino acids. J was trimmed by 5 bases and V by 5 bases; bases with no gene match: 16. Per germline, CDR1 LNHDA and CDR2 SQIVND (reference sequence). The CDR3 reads CASSFGGASLVQETQYF. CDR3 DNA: TGTGCCAGTAGTTTCGGGGGGGCCTCCCTAGTCCAGGAGACCCAGTACTTC.

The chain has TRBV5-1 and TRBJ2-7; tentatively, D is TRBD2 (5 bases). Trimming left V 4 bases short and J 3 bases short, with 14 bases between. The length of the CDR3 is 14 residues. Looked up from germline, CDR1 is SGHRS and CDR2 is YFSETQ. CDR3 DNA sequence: TGCGCCAGCAGCCCCCGGGGAACGGACTACGAGCAGTACTTC. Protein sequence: CASSPRGTDYEQYF.

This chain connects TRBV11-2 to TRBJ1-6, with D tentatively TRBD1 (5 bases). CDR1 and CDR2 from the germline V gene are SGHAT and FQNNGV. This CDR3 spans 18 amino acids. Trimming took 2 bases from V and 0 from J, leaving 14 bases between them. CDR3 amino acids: CASSLWGSRSSYNSPLHF. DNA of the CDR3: TGTGCCAGCAGCTTATGGGGCTCCCGGAGCTCCTATAATTCACCCCTCCACTTT.

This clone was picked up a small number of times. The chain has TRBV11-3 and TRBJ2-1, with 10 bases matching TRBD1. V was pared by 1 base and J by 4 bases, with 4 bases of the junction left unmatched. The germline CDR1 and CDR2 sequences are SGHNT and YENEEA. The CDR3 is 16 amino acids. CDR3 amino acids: CASSLGSGQGYNEQFF. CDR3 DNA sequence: TGTGCCAGCAGCTTAGGTTCGGGACAGGGGTACAATGAGCAGTTCTTC.

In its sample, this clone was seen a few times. CDR3: CASSFDGGGYNEQFF. In nucleotides, the CDR3 is TGTGCCAGCAGTTTTGACGGGGGAGGCTACAATGAGCAGTTCTTC. V and J are TRBV27 and TRBJ2-1, with D tentatively TRBD2 (6 bases). Trimming removed 3 bases from V and 3 bases from J, with 12 bases in between. The germline V gene encodes CDR1 MNHEY and CDR2 SMNVEV (reference sequence). This CDR3 is built from 15 residues.

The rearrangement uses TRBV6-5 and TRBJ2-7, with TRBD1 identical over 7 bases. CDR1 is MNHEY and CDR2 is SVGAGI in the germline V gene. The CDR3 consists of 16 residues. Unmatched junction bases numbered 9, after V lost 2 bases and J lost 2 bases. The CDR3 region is CASSYEGGLGTYEQYF. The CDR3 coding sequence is TGTGCCAGCAGTTACGAAGGGGGCCTTGGAACCTACGAGCAGTACTTC.

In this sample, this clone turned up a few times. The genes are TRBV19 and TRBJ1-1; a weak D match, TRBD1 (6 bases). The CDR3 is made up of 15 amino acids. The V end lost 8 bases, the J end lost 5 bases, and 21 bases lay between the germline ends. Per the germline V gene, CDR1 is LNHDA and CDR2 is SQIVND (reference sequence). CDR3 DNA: TGTGCCAGTCGCACAGGGAGAGGGGCGAGGACTGAAGCTTTCTTT. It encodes CASRTGRGARTEAFF.

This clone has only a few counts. The CDR3 loop reads CASSEAGQGTYEQYF. As DNA, the CDR3 is TGTGCCAGCAGTGAAGCGGGACAGGGGACCTACGAGCAGTACTTC. J is TRBJ2-7 and V is TRBV6-1, with 10 bases lining up with TRBD1. The junction had 1 base not matched to a gene; V was cut back by 0 bases and J by 2 bases. Germline assignment: CDR1 MNHNS and CDR2 SASEGT. CDR3 size: 15 residues.

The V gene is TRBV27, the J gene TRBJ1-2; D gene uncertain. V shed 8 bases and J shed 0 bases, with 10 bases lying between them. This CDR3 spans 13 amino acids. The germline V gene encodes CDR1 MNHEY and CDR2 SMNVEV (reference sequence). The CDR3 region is CASAGKANYGYTF. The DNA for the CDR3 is TGTGCCAGCGCGGGTAAAGCTAACTATGGCTACACCTTC.

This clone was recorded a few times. CDR3 coding DNA: TGTGCCAGCAGCGCCGGGACACTTGGAGTCACTGAAGCTTTCTTT. It yields the protein CASSAGTLGVTEAFF. J is TRBJ1-1 and V is TRBV5-4, with a tentative D call TRBD1 (6 bases). The CDR3 is 15 residues long. Trimming left V 4 bases short and J 4 bases short, with 17 bases between. Per the germline V gene, CDR1 is SGHNT and CDR2 is YYREEE (reference sequence).

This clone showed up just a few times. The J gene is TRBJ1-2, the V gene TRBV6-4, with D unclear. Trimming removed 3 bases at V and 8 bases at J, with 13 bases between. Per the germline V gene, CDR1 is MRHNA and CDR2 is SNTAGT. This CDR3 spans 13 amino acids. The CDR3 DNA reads TGTGCCAGCAGTGAATGGGTAGGAGGAGGCTACACCTTC. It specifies CASSEWVGGGYTF.

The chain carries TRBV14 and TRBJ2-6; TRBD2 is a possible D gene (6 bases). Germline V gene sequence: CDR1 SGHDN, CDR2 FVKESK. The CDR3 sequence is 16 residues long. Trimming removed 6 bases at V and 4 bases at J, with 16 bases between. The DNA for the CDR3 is TGTGCCAGCAGTGGTTTTTGGGGGGTCGGGGCCAACGTCCTGACTTTC. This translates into CASSGFWGVGANVLTF.

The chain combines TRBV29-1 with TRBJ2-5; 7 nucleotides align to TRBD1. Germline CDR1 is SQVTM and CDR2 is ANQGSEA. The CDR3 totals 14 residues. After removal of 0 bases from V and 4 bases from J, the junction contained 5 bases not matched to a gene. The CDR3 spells CSVEERDSRETQYF. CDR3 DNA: TGCAGCGTTGAAGAGAGGGACAGCAGAGAGACCCAGTACTTC.

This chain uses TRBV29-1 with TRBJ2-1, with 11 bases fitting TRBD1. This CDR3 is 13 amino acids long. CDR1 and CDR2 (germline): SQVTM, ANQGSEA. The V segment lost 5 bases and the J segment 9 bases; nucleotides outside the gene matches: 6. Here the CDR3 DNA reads TGCAGCGTTAGGACAGGGGGCCGAGGTGAGCAGTTCTTC. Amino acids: CSVRTGGRGEQFF.